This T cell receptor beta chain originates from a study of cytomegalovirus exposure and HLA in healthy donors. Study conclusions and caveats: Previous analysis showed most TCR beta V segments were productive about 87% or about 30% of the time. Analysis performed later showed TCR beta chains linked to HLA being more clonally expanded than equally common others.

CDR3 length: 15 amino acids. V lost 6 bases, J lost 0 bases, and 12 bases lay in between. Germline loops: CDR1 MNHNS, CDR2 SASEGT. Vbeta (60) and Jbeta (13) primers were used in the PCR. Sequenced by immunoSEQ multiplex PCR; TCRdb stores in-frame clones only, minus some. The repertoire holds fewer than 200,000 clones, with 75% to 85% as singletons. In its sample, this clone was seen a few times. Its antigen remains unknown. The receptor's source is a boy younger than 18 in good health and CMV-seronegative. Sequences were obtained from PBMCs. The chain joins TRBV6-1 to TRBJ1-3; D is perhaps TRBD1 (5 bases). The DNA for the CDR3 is TGTGCCAGCAGGGAGGGACGGAACTCTGGAAACACCATATATTTT. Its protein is CASREGRNSGNTIYF.